This TCR beta chain was observed in a study of chemoradiotherapy in HPV16-positive cancers. The wider study: Candidate HPV-specific T-cell clones and common TCR motifs came from functional assays in a couple of HPV16-positive patients.

Study-wide results and limits: HPV-responsive T-cell expansion during chemoradiotherapy was linked to improved recurrence-free survival in HPV16-positive patients. During treatment, candidate HPV-specific clones and E7-related motifs expanded in tumor.

Over chemoradiotherapy, repertoires were sampled more than once. The CDR3 is 16 residues long. Per the germline V gene, CDR1 is SGDLS and CDR2 is YYNGEE. V lost 0 bases and J 5 bases, leaving 17 bases between the germline ends. Concerning this clone itself: Its specificity is unknown.

Measured with immunoSEQ multiplex PCR; TCRdb has only the in-frame clones, and not every one. This table has approximately 52,000 clones, around nine tenths appearing once. The source material was blood, sampled from a patient who underwent chemoradiotherapy. V usage is TRBV9 and J usage is TRBJ1-1, with a weak D call TRBD1 (5 bases). This sequence originates from a human donor with HPV-associated anogenital cancer. The CDR3 spells CASSVVAGGGRTEAFF. CDR3 DNA sequence: TGTGCCAGCAGCGTAGTGGCAGGCGGGGGTAGAACTGAAGCTTTCTTT.